Listed below are T cell receptor beta chains from one sample, sequenced in a study of neoadjuvant anti-PD-1 for oral cavity cancer. Assay used: immunoSEQ multiplex PCR; TCRdb lists only in-frame clones, some missing. The sample has tens of thousands of clones, roughly nine tenths seen once; the top ten hold 2.5% to 3.5%. Sequenced here: PBMCs, sampled after nivolumab (anti-PD-1) treatment. Receptors originate from a person between 40 and 80 years old with oral cavity squamous cell carcinoma. Both conserved end residues are part of each CDR3. Not all rows give a size; the values are once, few, many and, for expanded clones, a class.

-	TRBV5-1	TRBJ2-2	CASSTGTANTGELFF
-	TRBV11-2	TRBJ1-2	CASSLYGQYGYTF
few	TRBV5-1	TRBJ2-6	CASRTAYSGANVLTF
-	TRBV19	TRBJ1-6	CASSIREGRQPYNSPLHF
-	TRBV5-1	TRBJ1-1	CASSLGISGVNTEAFF
-	TRBV7-9	TRBJ1-2	CASSPPGRGVGGYTF
-	TRBV7-3	TRBJ2-7	CASSRRDRGLSYEQYF
-	TRBV27	TRBJ2-7	CASSSGRWYEQYF
-	TRBV30	TRBJ1-3	CAWSSGLTGSGTIYF
-	TRBV10-3	TRBJ1-4	CAISGGQLNEKLFF
-	TRBV7-9	TRBJ2-3	CASSLVSTDTQYF
once	TRBV29-1	TRBJ2-7	CSVVGRYSYEQYF
-	TRBV5-1	TRBJ1-5	CASSPNGGTQPQHF
once	TRBV4-1	TRBJ2-5	CASSRAPGGETQYF
-	TRBV5-6	TRBJ1-1	CASSWGDRGTEAFF
once	TRBV6-4	TRBJ2-3	CASSDSGIDTQYF
-	TRBV5-6	TRBJ1-2	CASSLAGQSGYTF
-	TRBV19	TRBJ1-4	CASSSSGQGNEKLFF
-	TRBV5-1	TRBJ1-1	CASSLGVGNTEAFF
-	TRBV7-8	TRBJ2-7	CASSFLEALTYEQYF
-	TRBV5-1	TRBJ2-3	CASRGSIEGGRTDTQYF
-	TRBV28	TRBJ2-6	CASRPKGWFSGANVLTF
-	TRBV5-4	TRBJ1-2	CASSRPGQGRGYTF
-	TRBV7-9	TRBJ2-7	CASSLVGGRSSYEQYF
-	TRBV15	TRBJ1-1	CATRTVANTEAFF
once	TRBV10-3	TRBJ2-1	CAISDRTGGYNEQFF
-	TRBV2	TRBJ1-6	CATRRAGVRSNSPLHF
-	TRBV30	TRBJ1-2	CAWSGFYGYTF
-	TRBV5-6	TRBJ2-1	CASSFSTGEQFF
-	TRBV4-1	TRBJ2-7	CASRPTGASGAYEQYF
-	TRBV13	TRBJ2-1	CASSYTGAPRNEQFF
-	TRBV7-2	TRBJ2-7	CASSHTAYEQYF
-	TRBV7-8	TRBJ1-1	CASSLGQGDTEAFF
once	TRBV6-1	TRBJ2-7	CASSEVWTGLSYEQYF
-	TRBV5-1	TRBJ1-1	CASSSQGFGEAFF
-	TRBV27	TRBJ2-7	CASTTYGGGLGEQYF
-	TRBV7-6	TRBJ2-3	CASSLDLAGGFRSTDTQYF
-	TRBV2	TRBJ2-7	CASSLGPGQLYEQYF
-	TRBV30	TRBJ1-1	CAWSAGPMNTEAFF
-	TRBV30	TRBJ2-7	CAWSRAGVAYEQYF
-	TRBV4-1	TRBJ2-5	CASSWQRQETQYF
-	TRBV10-1	TRBJ2-5	CASSESAGGREETQYF